This is a list of T cell receptor beta chains from one sample in a study of technical replicates of blood from a few donors. Data came from immunoSEQ multiplex PCR; TCRdb stores just in-frame clones and leaves some out. The repertoire holds some 14,000 clones, approximately 95% seen once, with under 8% in the top ten. The sample was PBMCs. These receptors were obtained from a human donor in good health. CDR3s leave out the opening cysteine and the closing phenylalanine or tryptophan. Clone sizes are given selectively: once, few, many, or a class where the clone is expanded.

>TRBJ1-2|TRBV2|NA
ASSGDRVGGYT
>TRBJ2-2|TRBV7-9|NA
ASSFPGKGYLGDTGELF
>TRBJ2-3|TRBV9|NA
ASSVGAYSTDTQY
>TRBJ2-3|TRBV6-5|NA
ASSYMTSTDTQY
>TRBJ2-1|TRBV7-9|NA
ASSLGREGLTYNEQF
>TRBJ2-5|TRBV6-5|NA
ASSYQVMPQY
>TRBJ1-2|TRBV5-5|NA
ASSTRQGGYT
>TRBJ2-7|TRBV18|NA
ASSPPGLGAGEQY
>TRBJ1-1|TRBV7-3|NA
ASSSRGGEAF
>TRBJ1-4|TRBV30|NA
AWNEASNEKLF
>TRBJ2-3|TRBV27|NA
ASSFGTSAYTDTQY
>TRBJ1-1|TRBV4-1|NA
ASSQDRWQGTGDTEAF
>TRBJ1-1|TRBV7-8|NA
ASSRGSLATEAF
>TRBJ1-2|TRBV7-8|NA
ASSLGDPAGGYT
>TRBJ2-1|TRBV15|NA
ATSRIADEQF
>TRBJ2-7|TRBV5-5|NA
ASSFGAGGFYEQY
>TRBJ2-2|TRBV6-5|NA
ASSRGGTGELF
>TRBJ2-5|TRBV5-8|NA
ASSLALPTEYEETQY
>TRBJ1-1|TRBV15|NA
ATSSESYRSNTEAF
>TRBJ1-5|TRBV27|NA
ASSLGTGLGNQPQH
>TRBJ2-1|TRBV25-1|NA
ASSEGAMVDEQF
>TRBJ1-1|TRBV5-6|once
ASSLEGDRGNTEAF
>TRBJ1-2|TRBV7-9|NA
ASSPTGSYGYT
>TRBJ2-3|TRBV5-6|NA
ASSRYPAYSSTDTQY
>TRBJ2-2|TRBV7-8|NA
ASSLPPLAEPNTGELF
>TRBJ1-3|TRBV6-1|NA
ASSDSSGNTIY
>TRBJ2-5|TRBV7-6|NA
ASSLQVGGETQY
>TRBJ2-2|TRBV19|NA
ASSIVSGATGELF
>TRBJ2-7|TRBV6-6|once
ASRPPESSYEQY
>TRBJ2-1|TRBV11-2|NA
ASSTGLNEQF
>TRBJ2-7|TRBV10-2|NA
ASSEWGTGGLYEQY
>TRBJ2-3|TRBV2|NA
ASSGQGADTQY
>TRBJ2-7|TRBV28|NA
ASSLGETSYEQY
>TRBJ1-1|TRBV25-1|NA
ASSAGEAF
>TRBJ2-2|TRBV5-1|NA
ASRLGTGFAGELF
>TRBJ2-5|TRBV7-2|NA
ASSLVGTPKEETQY
>TRBJ2-2|TRBV6-1|NA
ASLPYRVSGELF
>TRBJ2-7|TRBV7-9|NA
ASSLVPSGRASYEQY
>TRBJ2-7|TRBV19|once
ASSGTGSFYEQY
>TRBJ1-1|TRBV20-1|NA
SATDTEAF
>TRBJ2-7|TRBV18|NA
ASSQGEDEQY
>TRBJ1-1|TRBV27|NA
ASSPDRVYMDTEAF